This paragraph covers one T cell receptor beta chain sequence. Antigen unknown. This sample was taken from a study of OX40 agonist ivuxolimab in advanced cancers. Peripheral blood came from all dose cohorts at three timepoints. Study-wide points: More expanded clones were found, on average, in CD8+ than in CD4+ T cells.

Libraries were prepared by immunoSEQ multiplex PCR; TCRdb keeps only in-frame clonotypes and omits some of them. The sample lists roughly 40,000 clones; 70% to 90% were seen once. The sample in question was CD4+ or CD8+ T cells sorted from blood, obtained in a trial of the OX40 agonist ivuxolimab. The sequence was obtained from an adult with an advanced solid tumor such as melanoma, head and neck, liver or kidney cancer.

The CDR3 bases are TGTGCCACCAGCAGGTTTGATAAGCGGGAGCGATACGAGCAGTACTTC. This codes for CATSRFDKRERYEQYF. This sequence joins TRBV15 and TRBJ2-7; 8 bases are shared with TRBD2. The CDR3 spans 16 residues. Germline-derived CDR1 and CDR2 are LNHNV and YYDKDF (reference sequence). The V gene end was trimmed by 3 bases and the J gene end by 4 bases; junction bases not matched to a gene: 11.